Presented here are 8 T cell receptor beta chains from one specimen sequenced in a study of radiation and T cells in renal cell carcinoma. Repertoires were generated with immunoSEQ multiplex PCR, while TCRdb's copy carries only in-frame clones and drops some. Of tens of thousands of clones detected, roughly three quarters appear once; the ten largest clones hold approximately 6.8%. The time point here: baseline pretreatment blood. As for treatment: 15 Gy SBRT to primary tumor, nephrectomy 4 weeks later. This sample comprised blood, obtained from a patient whose treatment included radiotherapy and nephrectomy. The origin of the receptors is a man aged 55 to 70 with renal cell carcinoma.

V and J are TRBV27 and TRBJ2-2; TRBD2 matches at 7 bases. V lost 2 bases to trimming and J lost 7 bases; unmatched junction nucleotides: 7. The CDR3 contains 15 residues. Germline V gene sequence: CDR1 MNHEY, CDR2 SMNVEV (reference sequence). CDR3 sequence: CASSLAAGVHGELFF. DNA for the CDR3: TGTGCCAGCAGTTTAGCGGCGGGAGTACACGGGGAGCTGTTTTTT.

The gene calls are TRBV2 and TRBJ2-6; D uncertain. In germline, CDR1 is SNHLY, CDR2 FYNNEI. The length of the CDR3 is 15 residues. V lost 6 bases, J lost 0 bases, and 9 bases lay in between. The CDR3 DNA sequence: TGTGCCAGCAGCGGACGGCTCTCTGGGGCCAACGTCCTGACTTTC. Protein sequence: CASSGRLSGANVLTF.

A few counts support this clone. The J gene is TRBJ2-7, the V gene TRBV28; 7 bases are a match to TRBD1. Trimming at V came to 5 bases and at J to 2 bases, leaving 12 bases not matched to a gene. The CDR3 has 16 amino acids. Germline values: CDR1 MDHEN, CDR2 SYDVKM. CDR3: CASSRAAGTETYEQYV. The CDR3 DNA reads TGTGCCAGCAGTAGAGCTGCCGGGACAGAAACCTACGAGCAGTACGTC.

The chain links TRBV9 to TRBJ2-1; TRBD2 is a possible D gene (5 bases). Trimming took off 2 bases at V and 4 bases at J, with 10 bases between the two ends. Germline loops: CDR1 SGDLS, CDR2 YYNGEE. The CDR3 length is 14 residues. CDR3 protein: CASSVRWEYNEQFF. In DNA form, the CDR3 reads TGTGCCAGCAGCGTCCGTTGGGAGTACAATGAGCAGTTCTTC.

J is TRBJ1-5 and V is TRBV19; D is ambiguous. CDR1 is LNHDA and CDR2 is SQIVND in the germline V gene (reference sequence). The CDR3 contains 17 residues. The V end lost 1 base, the J end lost 6 bases, and 19 bases lay between the germline ends. The CDR3 DNA sequence: TGTGCCAGTAGTATAGGGCAGCTCTCAAGCATCGGTCAGCCCCAGCATTTT. Its translation is CASSIGQLSSIGQPQHF. The whole variable domain, remainder taken from reference TRBV19 and TRBJ1-5, is DGGITQSPKYLFRKEGQNVTLSCEQNLNHDAMYWYRQDPGQGLRLIYYSQIVNDFQKGDIAEGYSVSREKKESFPLTVTSAQKNPTAFYLCASSIGQLSSIGQPQHFGDGTRLSIL.

The chain carries TRBV19 and TRBJ1-2, with D possibly being TRBD1 (6 bases). The V end was cut by 7 bases, the J end by 3 bases, with 18 bases between. CDR1 is LNHDA, CDR2 SQIVND, per germline (reference sequence). This CDR3 is 15 amino acids long. The CDR3 loop is CASKPRLRQDYGYTF. CDR3 DNA: TGTGCCAGTAAGCCGAGGTTGAGACAGGACTATGGCTACACCTTC.

The V gene is TRBV14, the J gene TRBJ2-1; D may be TRBD2 (7 bases). The V gene lost 2 bases and the J gene lost 7 bases, with 15 bases spanning the gap. The CDR3 contains 15 residues. Per the germline V gene, CDR1 is SGHDN and CDR2 is FVKESK. CDR3 in DNA: TGTGCCAGCAGCCAATTACGGGGGGCGGGGAATGAGCAGTTCTTC. Translating it yields CASSQLRGAGNEQFF.

This rearrangement joins TRBV7-2 to TRBJ2-3, with D uncertain. V lost 7 bases to trimming and J lost 0 bases, with 11 bases between them. Germline loops: CDR1 SGHTA, CDR2 FQGNSA. This CDR3 is 14 amino acids long. The CDR3: CASKSGASTDTQYF. The CDR3 nucleotides read TGTGCCAGCAAATCCGGTGCTAGCACAGATACGCAGTATTTT.